This TCR beta chain emerged from a study of OX40 agonist ivuxolimab in advanced cancers. Autoimmune disease history or systemic immunosuppression barred patients. Only in-frame clones appear in the TCRdb table, and some are missing; sequencing was by immunoSEQ multiplex PCR. The table lists about 100,000 clones, 70% to 90% of them singletons. Looked up from germline, CDR1 is SGHTA and CDR2 is FQGNSA. The CDR3 contains 12 residues. Trimming removed 3 bases at V and 6 bases at J, with 7 bases between. The sample in question was CD4+ or CD8+ T cells sorted from blood, obtained in a trial of the OX40 agonist ivuxolimab. This clonotype was obtained from an adult with an advanced solid tumor such as melanoma, head and neck, liver or kidney cancer. The genes are TRBV7-2 and TRBJ2-3; D is unresolved. As DNA, the CDR3 is TGTGCCAGCAGCTTCTATGGGGATACGCAGTATTTT. It is translated as CASSFYGDTQYF.